This TCR beta chain originates from a study of T cell responses to AZD1222 COVID-19 vaccine. In germline, CDR1 is LNHDA, CDR2 SQIVND (reference sequence). Trimming shortened V by 6 bases and J by 4 bases, and 12 bases separated the two germline ends. CDR3 length: 13 residues. Points from the study as a whole: White British donors predominated, females outnumbered males, and clonal diversity was possibly underestimated. Once two AZD1222 doses were given, Spike-specific TCR breadth and depth went up.

In regard to this clone: Its target is unknown.

TCRdb's table, derived via immunoSEQ multiplex PCR, lists solely in-frame clones and lacks some. The sample comprises 140,000 to 150,000 clones, 89% of which are singletons, and roughly 1.7% rests with the top ten. The TCR sequence derives from an adult who received the AZD1222 COVID-19 vaccine. The chain links TRBV19 to TRBJ1-1, with D tentatively TRBD1 (6 bases). Here the sequenced sample was peripheral blood, taken 28 days after the second AZD1222 dose. Here the CDR3 reads CASRNTGSTEAFF. The CDR3 DNA reads as TGTGCCAGTAGAAATACAGGGAGCACTGAAGCTTTCTTT.